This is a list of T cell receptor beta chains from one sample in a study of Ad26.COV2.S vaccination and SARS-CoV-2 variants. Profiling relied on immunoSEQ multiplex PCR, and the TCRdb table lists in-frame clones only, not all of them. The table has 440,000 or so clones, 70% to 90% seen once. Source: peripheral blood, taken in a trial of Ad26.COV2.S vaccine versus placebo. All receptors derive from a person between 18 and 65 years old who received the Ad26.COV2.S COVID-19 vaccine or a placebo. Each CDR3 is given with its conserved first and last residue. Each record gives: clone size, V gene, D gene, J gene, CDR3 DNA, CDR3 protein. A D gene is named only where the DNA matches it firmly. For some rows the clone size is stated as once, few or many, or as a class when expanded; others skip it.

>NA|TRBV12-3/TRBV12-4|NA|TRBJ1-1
TGTGCCAGCAGTCGGGTCGTGAACACTGAAGCTTTCTTT
CASSRVVNTEAFF
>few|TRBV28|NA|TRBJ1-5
TGTGCCAGCAGTGCCGTGGATTTGGCGGGCTATAGCAATCAGCCCCAGCATTTT
CASSAVDLAGYSNQPQHF
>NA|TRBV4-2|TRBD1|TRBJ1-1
TGTGCCAGCAGCCAGGCCCGACAGGGGGCCACTGAAGCTTTCTTT
CASSQARQGATEAFF
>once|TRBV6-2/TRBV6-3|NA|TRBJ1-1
TGTGCCAGCAGTTACCCCACCGAGAACACTGAAGCTTTCTTT
CASSYPTENTEAFF
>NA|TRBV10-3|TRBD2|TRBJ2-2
TGTGCCATCAGTGAGCCGGGACTAGCGGCGAACACCGGGGAGCTGTTTTTT
CAISEPGLAANTGELFF
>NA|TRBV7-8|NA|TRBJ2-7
TGTGCCAGCAGCTTAGCGCGGGCAGGCACCTACGAGCAGTACTTC
CASSLARAGTYEQYF
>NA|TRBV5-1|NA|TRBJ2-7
TGCGCCAGCAGCTTGGCCGAGGGCCTAATCTACGAGCAGTACTTC
CASSLAEGLIYEQYF
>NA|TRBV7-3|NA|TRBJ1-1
TGTGCCAGCAGCCAACAATTGAACACTGAAGCTTTCTTT
CASSQQLNTEAFF
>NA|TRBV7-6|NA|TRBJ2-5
TGTGCCAGCAGCTTAGTTGTGGATGGTCACCGGGGAGAGACCCAGTACTTC
CASSLVVDGHRGETQYF
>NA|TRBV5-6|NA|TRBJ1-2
TGTGCCAGCAGCTTGGTAGGGTCCTATGGCTACACCTTC
CASSLVGSYGYTF
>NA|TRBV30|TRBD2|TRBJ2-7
TGTGCCTGGAGTGGGACGGGGACTAGCTGGAGGGACTTC
CAWSGTGTSWRDF
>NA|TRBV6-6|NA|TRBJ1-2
TGTGCCAGCAGTTACACCGGGTCCCCCTATGGCTACACCTTC
CASSYTGSPYGYTF
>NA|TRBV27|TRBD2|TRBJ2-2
TGTGCCAGCAGTCTAGGACTAGCAGAGAACACCGGGGAGCTGTTTTTT
CASSLGLAENTGELFF
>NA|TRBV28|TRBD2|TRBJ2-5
TGTGCCAGCAGCGAGCTGGGACTAGCGGAACAAGAGACCCAGTACTTC
CASSELGLAEQETQYF
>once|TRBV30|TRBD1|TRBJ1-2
TGTGCGTCAAGACAGGGAACGGGCGGCTACACCTTC
CASRQGTGGYTF
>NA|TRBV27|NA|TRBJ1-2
TGTGCCAGCAGTCCCCCAGGAAGGGGCGGCTACACCTTC
CASSPPGRGGYTF
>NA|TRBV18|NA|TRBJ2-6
TGTGCCAGCTCACCCAGAGAATATGATTCTGGGGCCAACGTCCTGACTTTC
CASSPREYDSGANVLTF
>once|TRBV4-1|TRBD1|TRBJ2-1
TGCGCCAGCAGCCAAGTTCCGGCCGGGACAGGGGGGGATGAGCAGTTCTTC
CASSQVPAGTGGDEQFF
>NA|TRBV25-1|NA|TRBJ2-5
TGTGCCAGCGACTGGACCGGAGGAGAGACCCAGTACTTC
CASDWTGGETQYF
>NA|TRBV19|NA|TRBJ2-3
TGTGCCAGTAGTATAGCGGACGGGAGCACAGATACGCAGTATTTT
CASSIADGSTDTQYF
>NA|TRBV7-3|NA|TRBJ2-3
TGTGCCAGCAGCCCAAACGGGATCCTCAGCACAGATACGCAGTATTTT
CASSPNGILSTDTQYF
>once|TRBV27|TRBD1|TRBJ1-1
TGTGCCAGCAGGAGGCGTATAGGGACAGAGACGAGTTACACTGAAGCTTTCTTT
CASRRRIGTETSYTEAFF
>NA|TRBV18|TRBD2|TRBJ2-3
TGTGCCAGCTCACCACCGGGACTAGCGGGGGGGCAAGGAGATACGCAGTATTTT
CASSPPGLAGGQGDTQYF
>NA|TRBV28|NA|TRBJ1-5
TGTGCCAGCAGTTTATATTCGGGGGGTAATCAGCCCCAGCATTTT
CASSLYSGGNQPQHF
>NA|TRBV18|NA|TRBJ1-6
TGTGCCAGCTCACCTGCTAGGGATAATTCACCCCTCCACTTT
CASSPARDNSPLHF
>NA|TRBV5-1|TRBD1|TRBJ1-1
TGCGCCAGCACCCCCGGGACAGGGGGGACTGAAGCTTTCTTT
CASTPGTGGTEAFF
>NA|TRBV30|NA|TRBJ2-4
TGTGCCTGGAGCCAATCTCAGGACAGCAAAGTGCCAAACATTCAGTACTTC
CAWSQSQDSKVPNIQYF
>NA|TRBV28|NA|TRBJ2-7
TGTGCCGTCGGTGGTCTCGGGATTTACGAGCAGTACTTC
CAVGGLGIYEQYF
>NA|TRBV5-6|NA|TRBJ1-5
TGTGCCAGCAGCCCATGGGCCGGAGAGTCGGGTCAGCCCCAGCATTTT
CASSPWAGESGQPQHF
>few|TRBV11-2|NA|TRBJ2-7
TGTGCCAGCAGCTTAGATCGGGGCAGCTTC
CASSLDRGSF
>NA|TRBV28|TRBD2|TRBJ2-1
TGTGCCAGCAGTTCTGATGGACTAGCCTACAATGAGCAGTTCTTC
CASSSDGLAYNEQFF
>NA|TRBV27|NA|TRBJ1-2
TGTGCCAGCATAATGGGGGCCTCTGGGTATGGCTACACCTTC
CASIMGASGYGYTF
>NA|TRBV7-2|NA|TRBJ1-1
TGTGCCAGCAGCCTAGTGGGGTCAAAAAAAGAAGTAGCTTTCTTT
CASSLVGSKKEVAFF
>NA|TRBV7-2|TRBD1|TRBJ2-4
TGTGCCAGCAGCCCTTCAGGGGGTTACAAAAACATTCAGTACTTC
CASSPSGGYKNIQYF
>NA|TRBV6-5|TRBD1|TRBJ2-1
TGTGCCAGCGAGACAGGGGACGTGTACAATGAGCAGTTCTTC
CASETGDVYNEQFF
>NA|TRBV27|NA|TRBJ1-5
TGTGCCAGCAGTTTACAGGGTGGACGTCAGCCCCAGCATTTT
CASSLQGGRQPQHF